These 20 T cell receptor beta chains came from one sample sequenced in a study of technical replicates of blood from several donors. TCRdb keeps only in-frame clones here, not all; method: immunoSEQ multiplex PCR. This sample has tens of thousands of clones, with 90% to 97% found just once. Sequencing was performed on T cells isolated from PBMCs. Receptor source: a human donor in good health.

The DNA of the CDR3 is TGTGCCAGCAGCCAGGCTATGAACACTGAAGCTTTCTTT. It translates to CASSQAMNTEAFF. This rearrangement joins TRBV5-8 to TRBJ1-1; D not resolved. The CDR3 has 13 amino acids. Between the trimmed V and J ends, which lost 4 bases and 0 bases, there was a span of 7 bases. Germline V gene data show CDR1 as SGHTS and CDR2 as YDEGEE.

The chain has TRBV5-5 and TRBJ1-1, with unresolved D. The germline CDR1 and CDR2 sequences are SGHKS and YYEKEE (reference sequence). This CDR3 comprises 12 residues. Trimming pared 2 bases from V and 5 bases from J, leaving 7 bases between. CDR3 nucleotides: TGTGCCAGCAGCTTACTTACGACTGAAGCTTTCTTT. Encoded protein: CASSLLTTEAFF.

This chain connects TRBV6-5 to TRBJ1-2, with 9 bases identical to TRBD1. There are 15 residues in the CDR3. V shed 2 bases and J 8 bases; nucleotides not matched to a gene: 9. Germline CDR1 reads MNHEY; CDR2 reads SVGAGI. CDR3 coding DNA: TGTGCCAGCAGTTACGGACAGGGGAGAAGGGGCGGCTACACCTTC. As protein: CASSYGQGRRGGYTF.

The chain links TRBV18 to TRBJ2-7, with 7 bases identical to TRBD1. V lost 5 bases and J lost 7; bases outside the gene matches: 8. This CDR3 has 13 residues. Germline V gene sequence: CDR1 KGHSH, CDR2 LQKENI. The CDR3, as DNA: TGTGCCAGCTCAGTTCGACAGGGTAAAGAGCAGTACTTC. This codes for CASSVRQGKEQYF.

The gene calls are TRBV7-2 and TRBJ1-2; the match to TRBD1 covers 8 bases. Germline V lookup: CDR1 SGHTA, CDR2 FQGNSA. The CDR3 is 14 amino acids. V shed 1 base, J shed 6 bases, and the junction held 4 bases outside the gene matches. CDR3 nucleotide sequence: TGTGCCAGCAGCTTAGGGACAGGGTTTCATGGCTACACCTTC. This encodes CASSLGTGFHGYTF.

The chain has TRBV29-1 and TRBJ2-5; a weak D match, TRBD1 (6 bases). Germline-derived CDR1 and CDR2 are SQVTM and ANQGSEA. V lost 2 bases and J 2 bases, leaving 24 bases between the germline ends. This CDR3 is 18 amino acids long. CDR3 protein: CSVESYRGGGHYQETQYF. In DNA, the CDR3 is TGCAGCGTTGAAAGTTATCGGGGTGGGGGACACTATCAAGAGACCCAGTACTTC. Looking up the rest from reference TRBV29-1 and TRBJ2-5 gives the full variable domain: SAVISQKPSRDICQRGTSLTIQCQVDSQVTMMFWYRQQPGQSLTLIATANQGSEATYESGFVIDKFPISRPNLTFSTLTVSNMSPEDSSIYLCSVESYRGGGHYQETQYFGPGTRLLVL.

The chain uses TRBV5-6 and TRBJ2-1; D ambiguous. Germline lookup yields CDR1 SGHDT and CDR2 YYEEEE. V was clipped by 0 bases and J by 1 base, with 14 bases between them. The CDR3 consists of 17 residues. CDR3 sequence (DNA): TGTGCCAGCAGCTTGGTCAGCCCTAGGCCGTCCTACAATGAGCAGTTCTTC. Translation: CASSLVSPRPSYNEQFF.

The V call is TRBV5-6, the J call TRBJ2-7; D is ambiguous. There are 14 residues in the CDR3. Looked up from germline, CDR1 is SGHDT and CDR2 is YYEEEE. The V end was cut by 4 bases, the J end by 0 bases, with 11 bases between. The CDR3, as DNA: TGTGCCAGCAGCCGCGGAACGTTCTCCTACGAGCAGTACTTC. Its translation is CASSRGTFSYEQYF.

This rearrangement joins TRBV29-1 to TRBJ2-2, with D possibly being TRBD2 (6 bases). This CDR3 has 14 residues. CDR1 SQVTM and CDR2 ANQGSEA come from the germline V gene. V was shortened by 4 bases and J by 5 bases, with 14 bases between the two germline ends. CDR3 sequence (DNA): TGCAGCGTTGTAGGGGTGCGGGGTACCGGGGAGCTGTTTTTT. It is translated as CSVVGVRGTGELFF.

The chain has TRBV4-1 and TRBJ1-2; D is unclear. V lost 4 bases and J lost 5, with 11 bases in between. Germline CDR1 and CDR2: MGHRA and YSYEKL. This CDR3 has 13 residues. The CDR3 DNA reads as TGCGCCAGCAGCCTGGTGGAGGAGTATGGCTACACCTTC. Amino acid sequence: CASSLVEEYGYTF.

Only a few counts were recorded for this clone. Written as DNA, the CDR3 is TGTGCCAGCCTCGGACAGGGGTACACTGAAGCTTTCTTT. It is translated as CASLGQGYTEAFF. The rearrangement links TRBV19 to TRBJ1-1; TRBD1 agrees at 9 bases. V shed 9 bases, J shed 3 bases, and the junction held 5 bases outside the gene matches. The CDR3 is 13 amino acids. Germline-derived CDR1 and CDR2 are LNHDA and SQIVND (reference sequence).

This sequence joins TRBV25-1 and TRBJ2-2; TRBD2 might be the D (5 bases). V was trimmed by 7 bases and J by 3 bases, leaving 12 bases between them. There are 14 residues in the CDR3. CDR1 is MGHDK and CDR2 is SYGVNS in the germline V gene. The chain's CDR3 is CASKFEGDTGELFF. The CDR3 bases are TGTGCCAGCAAATTCGAGGGAGACACCGGGGAGCTGTTTTTT.

CDR3 coding DNA: TGTGCCAGCAGCTCACATAAGGACAGCTCCTACGAGCAGTACTTC. It is translated as CASSSHKDSSYEQYF. The chain combines TRBV7-2 with TRBJ2-7, with D possibly matching TRBD1 (6 bases). V was trimmed by 4 bases and J by 0 bases, leaving 13 bases between them. Germline CDR1 SGHTA, CDR2 FQGNSA. This CDR3 has 15 residues.

In nucleotides, the CDR3 is TGCGCCAGCAGCTTGACTAGAGGGTGGCAGTTCTTC. It yields the protein CASSLTRGWQFF. The rearrangement links TRBV5-1 to TRBJ2-1; TRBD2 is a possible D gene (5 bases). Germline CDR1 SGHRS, CDR2 YFSETQ. V was trimmed by 1 base and J by 12 bases, leaving 11 bases between them. The CDR3 runs to 12 residues.

The chain has TRBV9 and TRBJ2-5, with D perhaps matching TRBD2 (6 bases). CDR1 is SGDLS and CDR2 is YYNGEE in the germline V gene. The CDR3 length is 15 residues. V lost 0 bases and J 1 base, leaving 10 bases between the germline ends. The CDR3, as DNA: TGTGCCAGCAGCGTAGACCCCGGGGGCCAAGAGACCCAGTACTTC. Its translation is CASSVDPGGQETQYF. The full variable domain, in which reference TRBV9 and TRBJ2-5 provide the parts outside the CDR3, is DSGVTQTPKHLITATGQRVTLRCSPRSGDLSVYWYQQSLDQGLQFLIQYYNGEERAKGNILERFSAQQFPDLHSELNLSSLELGDSALYFCASSVDPGGQETQYFGPGTRLLVL.

This clone turned up a few times. The V gene is TRBV7-2, the J gene TRBJ2-2; a possible D gene is TRBD1 (5 bases). CDR1 SGHTA and CDR2 FQGNSA come from the germline V gene. The CDR3 length is 16 residues. V lost 2 bases and J 5 bases, leaving 15 bases between the germline ends. CDR3 in DNA: TGTGCCAGCAGCTTAACTTCTGACAGAACTACCGGGGAGCTGTTTTTT. Its protein product is CASSLTSDRTTGELFF. The full variable domain, rest sourced from reference TRBV7-2 and TRBJ2-2, is GAGVSQSPSNKVTEKGKDVELRCDPISGHTALYWYRQSLGQGLEFLIYFQGNSAPDKSGLPSDRFSAERTGGSVSTLTIQRTQQEDSAVYLCASSLTSDRTTGELFFGEGSRLTVL.

V usage is TRBV2 and J usage is TRBJ2-7, with D perhaps matching TRBD1 (6 bases). Trimming cost V 6 bases and J 6 bases, with 12 bases left between them. The CDR3 has 12 residues. The V gene's germline CDR1 is SNHLY and CDR2 FYNNEI. CDR3 region: CASRIQGREQYF. CDR3 nucleotide sequence: TGTGCCAGCAGGATACAGGGCCGCGAGCAGTACTTC.

The gene calls are TRBV7-9 and TRBJ2-2; a weak D match, TRBD1 (6 bases). Trimming removed 4 bases at V and 5 bases at J, with 17 bases between. The CDR3 covers 16 residues. Germline V gene sequence: CDR1 SEHNR, CDR2 FQNEAQ (reference sequence). This chain's CDR3 is CASSSNPGHPTGELFF. In DNA, the CDR3 is TGTGCCAGCAGCTCCAACCCGGGACATCCGACCGGGGAGCTGTTTTTT.

The rearrangement uses TRBV7-2 and TRBJ2-1, with D perhaps TRBD2 (6 bases). The CDR3 has 17 residues. Trimming took 4 bases from V and 4 from J, leaving 20 bases between them. CDR1 SGHTA and CDR2 FQGNSA come from the germline V gene. CDR3 coding DNA: TGTGCCAGCAGCTCCTGGAGGGGAGTACCCCAATACAATGAGCAGTTCTTC. Translating gives CASSSWRGVPQYNEQFF.

In its sample, this clone was seen a few times. The chain uses TRBV7-9 and TRBJ2-1; 9 nucleotides line up with TRBD2. CDR1 is SEHNR, CDR2 FQNEAQ, per germline (reference sequence). The V and J ends lost 1 base and 7 bases, in that order; junction bases with no gene match: 17. The CDR3 totals 19 residues. CDR3 residues: CASSLVAAGGSYSRNEQFF. The CDR3 DNA reads as TGTGCCAGCAGCTTAGTTGCAGCGGGAGGATCTTATTCGAGGAATGAGCAGTTCTTC.